This T cell receptor (beta chain) was observed in a study of long-term antiretroviral therapy in people with HIV. Runs used v3.0 of the immunoSEQ assay and were done at survey level. Using immunoSEQ multiplex PCR, the repertoire was profiled, and TCRdb retains in-frame clones only, with some absent. The sample records about 33,000 clones, 65% to 80% being singletons. The J segment lost 5 bases and the V segment lost 0 bases, leaving 6 bases of the junction unmatched. Germline values: CDR1 MGHRA, CDR2 YSYEKL. This CDR3 contains 15 residues. Samples held roughly 0.85-10 million cryopreserved PBMC before DNA extraction. Study observations and caveats: Collection spanned 2004 to 2017; ART regimens may be less effective than current ones. Versus controls, repertoires in people with HIV had narrower CDR3 length ranges.

Remarks on this clone: Its specificity is not known.

The chain links TRBV4-1 to TRBJ2-5, with 7 nucleotides matching TRBD1. The TCR was taken from a woman between 50 and 59 years old with HIV. The sequencing here drew on unsorted PBMCs, taken 3.1 years after starting antiretroviral therapy. The CDR3 region is CASSQDGRGLETQYF. CDR3 DNA: TGCGCCAGCAGCCAAGATGGTAGGGGGCTTGAGACCCAGTACTTC.